A single sample is the source of the 29 T cell receptor beta chains below, sequenced in a study of blood T cell repertoires in COVID-19. The protocol was immunoSEQ multiplex PCR, while the TCRdb copy is restricted to in-frame clones and leaves out a portion. The sample has roughly 190,000 clones, around 80% seen once. Sequencing was performed on peripheral blood. The receptors here all came from a young man with active or convalescent COVID-19.

This clone was seen more than once but under ten times. The V and J genes are TRBV9 and TRBJ1-4; the D is unclear. The germline V gene encodes CDR1 SGDLS and CDR2 YYNGEE. The CDR3 has 12 residues. V was pared by 1 base and J by 13 bases, with 11 bases between. DNA for the CDR3: TGTGCCAGCAGCGTAAATCAGGAACCACTGTTTTTT. Residues: CASSVNQEPLFF.

J is TRBJ1-1 and V is TRBV10-3, with 8 bases identical to TRBD1. J gave up 1 base and V 7 bases, and 11 bases lay outside the gene matches. This CDR3 spans 16 amino acids. From germline, CDR1 is ENHRY and CDR2 SYGVKD. Here the CDR3 reads CAIKADRGLKNTEAFF. As DNA, the CDR3 is TGTGCCATCAAGGCCGACAGGGGCCTAAAGAACACTGAAGCTTTCTTT.

This chain links TRBV5-1 with TRBJ2-7; tentatively, D is TRBD1 (6 bases). The ends were cut back, 2 bases at V and 9 bases at J, with 15 bases in the middle. CDR1 SGHRS and CDR2 YFSETQ come from the germline V gene. CDR3 length equals 13 residues. The chain's CDR3 is CASSFGTRDAQYF. The CDR3 coding sequence is TGCGCCAGCAGCTTCGGGACAAGGGACGCGCAGTACTTC.

The gene calls are TRBV12-5 and TRBJ2-3, with D possibly being TRBD2 (5 bases). V lost 8 bases and J lost 5, with 11 bases in between. The CDR3 runs to 12 residues. The germline CDR1 and CDR2 sequences are LGHNT and FRNRAP. CDR3 bases: TGTGCTAGTACCACCCGGGGAGATACGCAGTATTTT. This encodes CASTTRGDTQYF.

This chain connects TRBV25-1 to TRBJ2-1; TRBD1 is a possible D gene (6 bases). The V and J ends lost 3 bases and 12 bases respectively, with 18 bases between them. The CDR3 covers 14 residues. Germline V lookup: CDR1 MGHDK, CDR2 SYGVNS. CDR3 in amino acids: CASSDMTGVFGQFF. The CDR3 region has the DNA TGTGCCAGCAGTGATATGACAGGTGTATTCGGGCAGTTCTTC.

V and J are TRBV9 and TRBJ1-6; a possible D gene is TRBD1 (6 bases). The germline V gene encodes CDR1 SGDLS and CDR2 YYNGEE. CDR3 size: 17 residues. Trimming removed 0 bases at V and 0 bases at J, with 10 bases between. CDR3 amino acids: CASSVEGGSSYNSPLHF. CDR3 DNA sequence: TGTGCCAGCAGCGTAGAGGGGGGGAGCTCCTATAATTCACCCCTCCACTTT.

This rearrangement joins TRBV2 to TRBJ2-7; 9 bases agree with TRBD2. J was trimmed by 0 bases and V by 3 bases; bases with no gene match: 3. The length of the CDR3 is 15 residues. Germline V gives CDR1 SNHLY, CDR2 FYNNEI. The CDR3 coding sequence is TGTGCCAGCAGTGAGGGTAGCGGGAGCTCCTACGAGCAGTACTTC. Amino acids: CASSEGSGSSYEQYF.

The J gene is TRBJ2-5, the V gene TRBV4-3; the D gene is possibly TRBD2 (6 bases). Germline CDR1 and CDR2: LGHNA and YSLEER. There are 17 residues in the CDR3. V dropped 1 base and J dropped 4 bases, with 19 bases sitting between them. This chain's CDR3 is CASSQARDFRGGETQYF. Here the CDR3 DNA reads TGCGCCAGCAGCCAAGCCCGGGACTTCAGAGGTGGAGAGACCCAGTACTTC.

The chain recombines TRBV10-2 with TRBJ1-1; D not resolved. The CDR3 is 13 amino acids. With 3 bases removed from V and 3 bases from J, the gap between germline ends came to 8 bases. The germline V gene has CDR1 WSHSY and CDR2 SAAADI. The CDR3 protein is CASSDSQYTEAFF. CDR3 nucleotide sequence: TGCGCCAGCAGTGATTCCCAGTACACTGAAGCTTTCTTT.

The CDR3 nucleotides read TGCAGCGTTGGGGGACTAGCGGGGGTTAACATTCAGTACTTC. As protein: CSVGGLAGVNIQYF. V gene TRBV29-1 combines with J gene TRBJ2-4; 14 bases fit TRBD2. The germline CDR1 and CDR2 sequences are SQVTM and ANQGSEA. V shed 4 bases, J shed 7 bases, and the junction held 3 bases outside the gene matches. The CDR3 consists of 14 residues.

The chain recombines TRBV6-6 with TRBJ1-1; D remains ambiguous. From germline, CDR1 is MNHNY and CDR2 SVGAGI (reference sequence). The germline V and J ends were trimmed by 7 bases and 4 bases, with 13 bases remaining between them. CDR3 length: 13 residues. The CDR3 coding sequence is TGTGCCAGCACTTCGGGAGAGTTCACTGAAGCTTTCTTT. It is translated as CASTSGEFTEAFF.

The chain combines TRBV18 with TRBJ2-2, with D perhaps TRBD2 (6 bases). CDR3 length: 15 residues. Trimming stripped 0 bases from V and 4 bases from J, with 9 bases between. Looked up from germline, CDR1 is KGHSH and CDR2 is LQKENI. The CDR3 region has the DNA TGTGCCAGCTCACCACCGGAGGGTTCCACCGGGGAGCTGTTTTTT. As protein: CASSPPEGSTGELFF.

The sample holds one count of this clone. This chain links TRBV7-9 with TRBJ1-1; no reliable D call. Trimming left V 2 bases short and J 8 bases short, with 18 bases between. CDR1 is SEHNR and CDR2 is FQNEAQ in the germline V gene (reference sequence). This CDR3 is 15 amino acids long. CDR3 sequence reads: CASSLNSGTPGEAFF. CDR3 sequence (DNA): TGTGCCAGCAGCTTAAACTCAGGTACCCCCGGAGAAGCTTTCTTT.

This sequence joins TRBV19 and TRBJ2-3, with D tentatively TRBD2 (6 bases). The CDR3 consists of 14 residues. Germline values: CDR1 LNHDA, CDR2 SQIVND (reference sequence). V gave up 2 bases and J gave up 1 base, with 7 bases separating them. CDR3 nucleotides: TGTGCCAGTAGTATAACGGGGGGCACAGATACGCAGTATTTT. This sequence encodes CASSITGGTDTQYF.

This sequence joins TRBV4-1 and TRBJ2-5; TRBD2 agrees at 15 bases. CDR3 length: 17 amino acids. The germline V gene has CDR1 MGHRA and CDR2 YSYEKL. The V gene end was trimmed by 1 base and the J gene end by 5 bases; junction bases not matched to a gene: 5. The CDR3 protein is CASSQGTSGGAGETQYF. CDR3 sequence (DNA): TGCGCCAGCAGCCAAGGGACTAGCGGGGGGGCCGGTGAGACCCAGTACTTC.

This clone has more than one count but fewer than ten. This chain joins TRBV9 and TRBJ2-3, with TRBD2 matching 9 bases. The CDR3 is made up of 15 amino acids. V was pared by 2 bases and J by 2 bases, with 3 bases of the junction left unmatched. Germline-derived CDR1 and CDR2 are SGDLS and YYNGEE. Here the CDR3 DNA reads TGTGCCAGCAGCGTCGCGGGAGGGACCACAGATACGCAGTATTTT. Its protein product is CASSVAGGTTDTQYF.

A single count supports this clone. V gene TRBV19 combines with J gene TRBJ2-2; D gene ambiguous. The germline V gene has CDR1 LNHDA and CDR2 SQIVND (reference sequence). V lost 5 bases and J 6 bases, leaving 13 bases between the germline ends. The CDR3 loop spans 14 amino acids. CDR3 nucleotides: TGTGCCAGTAGTGCTGATGAGAGGTCCGGGGAGCTGTTTTTT. It codes for CASSADERSGELFF.

The chain carries TRBV6-5 and TRBJ1-2, with TRBD1 matching 7 bases. Germline V lookup: CDR1 MNHEY, CDR2 SVGAGI. CDR3 length: 14 amino acids. The V and J ends lost 0 bases and 4 bases, in that order; junction bases with no gene match: 2. CDR3 loop: CASSYSGQVYGYTF. The CDR3 DNA follows: TGTGCCAGCAGTTACTCAGGACAGGTCTATGGCTACACCTTC.

CDR3 DNA sequence: TGTGCCAGCAGCCACCTCGGGGAGCCCTATGGCTACACCTTC. Residues: CASSHLGEPYGYTF. This rearrangement joins TRBV3-1 (or the pseudogene TRBV3-2) to TRBJ1-2; no firm D call. The CDR3 loop spans 14 amino acids. Trimming shortened V by 3 bases and J by 4 bases, and 12 bases separated the two germline ends. CDR1 and CDR2 (germline): LGHDT, YNNKEL (reference sequence).

The chain combines TRBV19 with TRBJ1-5, with 10 bases identical to TRBD1. This CDR3 spans 17 amino acids. Germline V gene sequence: CDR1 LNHDA, CDR2 SQIVND (reference sequence). V trimming: 6 bases; J trimming: 1 base; junction bases outside the gene matches: 9. The CDR3 sequence: CASSYRTGGESNQPQHF. The CDR3 DNA is TGTGCCAGTAGCTACCGGACAGGGGGGGAGAGCAATCAGCCCCAGCATTTT.

The genes are TRBV5-1 and TRBJ1-1; D is perhaps TRBD1 (6 bases). CDR3 length equals 16 residues. The germline V gene has CDR1 SGHRS and CDR2 YFSETQ. The V and J ends lost 0 bases and 5 bases respectively, with 17 bases between them. For the CDR3, the DNA is TGCGCCAGCAGCTTGGCGGTGCAGGGGTCGGGAACTGAAGCTTTCTTT. It specifies CASSLAVQGSGTEAFF.

This chain links TRBV28 with TRBJ1-3; the D is unclear. The germline gives CDR1 MDHEN, CDR2 SYDVKM. The CDR3 contains 12 residues. Trimming removed 6 bases from V and 1 base from J, with 4 bases in between. In nucleotides, the CDR3 is TGTGCCAGCAGACAGTCTGGAAACACCATATATTTT. This gives the protein CASRQSGNTIYF. Full variable domain (outside the CDR3, taken from reference TRBV28 and TRBJ1-3): DVKVTQSSRYLVKRTGEKVFLECVQDMDHENMFWYRQDPGLGLRLIYFSYDVKMKEKGDIPEGYSVSREKKERFSLILESASTNQTSMYLCASRQSGNTIYFGEGSWLTVV.

This clone was seen a handful of times. V usage is TRBV6-2 or TRBV6-3 and J usage is TRBJ1-1; D unresolved. The CDR3 runs to 16 residues. The V and J ends lost 0 bases and 0 bases respectively, with 11 bases between them. The germline CDR1 and CDR2 sequences are MNHEY and SVGEGT. The CDR3 spells CASSYSVVDMNTEAFF. The CDR3 region has the DNA TGTGCCAGCAGTTACTCGGTAGTAGACATGAACACTGAAGCTTTCTTT.

The chain has TRBV6-2 or TRBV6-3 and TRBJ2-5, with 7 bases that match TRBD2. This CDR3 region has 14 residues. J gave up 2 bases and V 2 bases, and 2 bases lay outside the gene matches. Germline assignment: CDR1 MNHEY and CDR2 SVGEGT. CDR3 nucleotides: TGTGCCAGCAGTTACGTGGGACTACAAGAGACCCAGTACTTC. Protein: CASSYVGLQETQYF.

The V gene is TRBV29-1, the J gene TRBJ1-2; 11 bases are shared with TRBD1. Germline loops: CDR1 SQVTM, CDR2 ANQGSEA. This CDR3 comprises 18 residues. With 6 bases clipped from V and 0 bases from J, the junction kept 15 bases outside the gene matches. The CDR3 sequence is CSVEQRTGGGTPNYGYTF. CDR3 nucleotide sequence: TGCAGCGTGGAACAAAGGACAGGGGGCGGTACACCTAACTATGGCTACACCTTC.

The V gene is TRBV6-5, the J gene TRBJ1-1, with unresolved D. The CDR3 loop spans 13 amino acids. CDR1 MNHEY and CDR2 SVGAGI come from the germline V gene. V dropped 2 bases and J dropped 4 bases, with 8 bases sitting between them. CDR3 sequence: CASSYGQVTEAFF. CDR3 coding DNA: TGTGCCAGCAGTTACGGGCAGGTCACTGAAGCTTTCTTT.

V usage is TRBV19 and J usage is TRBJ2-7; D possibly corresponds to TRBD1 (7 bases). The CDR3 has 13 residues. Trimming took off 3 bases at V and 10 bases at J, with 16 bases between the two ends. CDR1 is LNHDA, CDR2 SQIVND, per germline (reference sequence). CDR3 in DNA: TGTGCCAGTAGTATCCACCGGAGGGGGCGACAGTACTTC. This encodes CASSIHRRGRQYF.

The chain has TRBV5-1 and TRBJ2-5, with TRBD2 matching 8 bases. Germline CDR1 SGHRS, CDR2 YFSETQ. After removal of 4 bases from V and 5 bases from J, the junction contained 10 bases not matched to a gene. This CDR3 region has 15 residues. DNA of the CDR3: TGCGCCAGCAGCCTCACGGGGGGGCCGGGGGAGACCCAGTACTTC. It codes for CASSLTGGPGETQYF.

This chain connects TRBV6-5 to TRBJ1-1, with D perhaps TRBD1 (5 bases). V was clipped by 7 bases and J by 1 base, with 16 bases between them. This CDR3 has 15 residues. Germline CDR1 is MNHEY and CDR2 is SVGAGI. The CDR3 region has the DNA TGTGCCAGCAATCTATTGGGGGGATGGAACACTGAAGCTTTCTTT. This sequence encodes CASNLLGGWNTEAFF.